This entry lists 25 T cell receptor beta chains sequenced from one sample in a study of Ad26.COV2.S vaccination and SARS-CoV-2 variants. TCRdb keeps only in-frame clones here, not all; method: immunoSEQ multiplex PCR. Of roughly 500,000 clones in the sample, about 83% were seen once. Indicated treatment: around 19 received Ad26.COV2.S at low or high dose, single or two shots; about five received placebo; per-sample allocation not given. At day 63 after the first vaccine or placebo injection, samples were drawn. The sequences come from peripheral blood, collected in a trial of Ad26.COV2.S vaccine versus placebo. The receptors here all came from a person between 18 and 59 years old who received the Ad26.COV2.S COVID-19 vaccine or a placebo.

This chain joins TRBV7-2 and TRBJ2-2, with 8 bases matching TRBD2. Trimming removed 3 bases from V and 1 base from J; junction bases left unmatched: 1. Germline CDR1 is SGHTA and CDR2 is FQGNSA. There are 15 residues in the CDR3. CDR3 in amino acids: CASSFAGGNTGELFF. The DNA for the CDR3 is TGTGCCAGCAGCTTTGCGGGAGGGAACACCGGGGAGCTGTTTTTT.

This clone was seen once. The chain combines TRBV27 with TRBJ2-6; no firm D call. The V gene's germline CDR1 is MNHEY and CDR2 SMNVEV (reference sequence). CDR3 size: 18 residues. The V end was cut by 5 bases, the J end by 1 base, with 18 bases between. In nucleotides, the CDR3 is TGTGCCAGCAGTCCGGAAAGGGATCGTATGTCTGGGGCCAACGTCCTGACTTTC. Amino acid sequence: CASSPERDRMSGANVLTF.

The rearrangement links TRBV28 to TRBJ1-1, with a possible D match to TRBD1 (5 bases). This CDR3 has 14 amino acids. Trimming cost V 7 bases and J 3 bases, with 15 bases left between them. Per the germline V gene, CDR1 is MDHEN and CDR2 is SYDVKM. The CDR3 here is CASKPPGTYTEAFF. For the CDR3, the DNA is TGTGCCAGCAAACCACCCGGGACTTACACTGAAGCTTTCTTT. The full variable domain, rest sourced from reference TRBV28 and TRBJ1-1, is DVKVTQSSRYLVKRTGEKVFLECVQDMDHENMFWYRQDPGLGLRLIYFSYDVKMKEKGDIPEGYSVSREKKERFSLILESASTNQTSMYLCASKPPGTYTEAFFGQGTRLTVV.

V gene TRBV7-3 combines with J gene TRBJ2-5, with D perhaps given as TRBD1 or TRBD2 (5 bases each). This CDR3 contains 12 residues. V lost 5 bases and J lost 5, with 9 bases in between. The germline CDR1 and CDR2 sequences are SGHTA and FQGTGA. In nucleotides, the CDR3 is TGTGCCAGCAGCCCATGGGGGGAGACCCAGTACTTC. Translation gives CASSPWGETQYF.

This clone has a single count. V gene TRBV19 combines with J gene TRBJ1-1; D is unclear. V lost 7 bases to trimming and J lost 0 bases, with 9 bases between them. There are 13 residues in the CDR3. From germline, CDR1 is LNHDA and CDR2 SQIVND (reference sequence). The DNA of the CDR3 is TGTGCCAGTAACCCCGGACTGAACACTGAAGCTTTCTTT. Translating it yields CASNPGLNTEAFF.

The chain combines TRBV2 with TRBJ1-1; D unresolved. Per germline, CDR1 SNHLY and CDR2 FYNNEI. Trimming shortened V by 3 bases and J by 2 bases, and 4 bases separated the two germline ends. This CDR3 spans 12 amino acids. CDR3: CASSDPNTEAFF. CDR3 nucleotide sequence: TGTGCCAGCAGTGACCCAAACACTGAAGCTTTCTTT.

The chain carries TRBV28 and TRBJ1-5, with 11 bases aligning to TRBD1. Germline V gives CDR1 MDHEN, CDR2 SYDVKM. The CDR3 extends over 15 amino acids. Germline trimming cut 1 base from V and 6 bases from J; bases unmatched to any gene: 2. CDR3 sequence reads: CASSLSDRGLQPQHF. The CDR3, as DNA: TGTGCCAGCAGTTTATCGGACAGGGGGCTTCAGCCCCAGCATTTT.

This clone has only one observation. The chain is built from TRBV19 and TRBJ2-1, with unresolved D. Germline CDR1 LNHDA, CDR2 SQIVND (reference sequence). Between the trimmed V and J ends, which lost 1 base and 2 bases, there was a span of 9 bases. This CDR3 spans 15 amino acids. In DNA form, the CDR3 reads TGTGCCAGTAGTATAGGATCGGAGACCTACAATGAGCAGTTCTTC. Translated, it gives CASSIGSETYNEQFF.

The chain joins TRBV2 to TRBJ1-3; the D gene is possibly TRBD1 (5 bases). The CDR3 consists of 16 residues. V was trimmed by 8 bases and J by 3 bases, leaving 20 bases between them. Germline V gene lookup returns CDR1 SNHLY and CDR2 FYNNEI. CDR3 in DNA: TGTGCCAGCGAGACCGACAGAGGGAGTGGTGGAAACACCATATATTTT. Protein product: CASETDRGSGGNTIYF.

This clone was detected only once. This chain joins TRBV6-2 or TRBV6-3 and TRBJ1-5; D is ambiguous. The CDR3 is 11 amino acids. V was cut by 5 bases and J by 3 bases, with 2 bases left in between. Germline values: CDR1 MNHEY, CDR2 SVGEGT. The CDR3 loop reads CASSDNQPQHF. The CDR3 bases are TGTGCCAGCAGTGACAATCAGCCCCAGCATTTT.

The chain has TRBV25-1 and TRBJ1-6, with unresolved D. V lost 5 bases to trimming and J lost 10 bases, with 15 bases between them. This CDR3 comprises 14 residues. Germline CDR1 is MGHDK and CDR2 is SYGVNS. In DNA form, the CDR3 reads TGTGCCAGCAGTCCTTCTCCGGGGAACTCACCCCTCCACTTT. Encoded protein: CASSPSPGNSPLHF.

The chain couples TRBV6-6 to TRBJ2-1; TRBD2 matches 10 bases. J gave up 7 bases and V 0 bases, and 6 bases lay outside the gene matches. Germline CDR1 MNHNY, CDR2 SVGAGI (reference sequence). The CDR3 totals 16 residues. CDR3 residues: CASSYSGISGRNEQFF. CDR3 coding DNA: TGTGCCAGCAGTTACTCCGGGATTAGCGGGAGGAATGAGCAGTTCTTC.

This chain uses TRBV30 with TRBJ2-7, with TRBD2 matching over 12 bases. The germline V gene has CDR1 GTSNPN and CDR2 SVGIG (reference sequence). CDR3 length: 14 amino acids. The J segment lost 4 bases and the V segment lost 1 base, leaving 2 bases of the junction unmatched. The CDR3 DNA reads TGTGCCTGGAGTGGGACTAGCGGGATTTACGAGCAGTACTTC. Amino acids: CAWSGTSGIYEQYF. The variable domain in full, completed from reference TRBV30 and TRBJ2-7, reads SQTIHQWPATLVQPVGSPLSLECTVEGTSNPNLYWYRQAAGRGLQLLFYSVGIGQISSEVPQNLSASRPQDRQFILSSKKLLLSDSGFYLCAWSGTSGIYEQYFGPGTRLTVT.

The V and J genes are TRBV27 and TRBJ2-6, with a possible D match to TRBD2 (5 bases). Trimming took off 8 bases at V and 2 bases at J, with 13 bases between the two ends. This CDR3 comprises 15 residues. CDR1 is MNHEY and CDR2 is SMNVEV in the germline V gene (reference sequence). The CDR3 sequence is CASGTYGTGANVLTF. As DNA, the CDR3 is TGTGCCAGCGGAACATACGGGACTGGGGCCAACGTCCTGACTTTC.

The CDR3 sequence is CASSLVQGAILGPQHF. For the CDR3, the DNA is TGTGCCAGCAGTTTGGTCCAGGGGGCCATTTTAGGGCCCCAGCATTTT. The chain combines TRBV28 with TRBJ1-5; 8 bases fit TRBD1. Germline V gene lookup returns CDR1 MDHEN and CDR2 SYDVKM. With V trimmed by 3 bases and J by 9 bases, 13 bases remained unmatched. The CDR3 has 16 residues.

V gene TRBV28 combines with J gene TRBJ1-2, with D tentatively TRBD1 (5 bases). Germline CDR1 is MDHEN and CDR2 is SYDVKM. The CDR3 loop spans 16 amino acids. The ends were cut back, 6 bases at V and 7 bases at J, with 24 bases in the middle. The CDR3 DNA reads as TGTGCCAGCAGGTCACCACAGCGGGACGGCCTAATTGGCTACACCTTC. Translation: CASRSPQRDGLIGYTF.

The genes are TRBV6-6 and TRBJ2-3, with no clear D. CDR1 and CDR2 (germline): MNHNY, SVGAGI (reference sequence). V lost 6 bases, J lost 0 bases, and 13 bases lay in between. The CDR3 extends over 15 amino acids. CDR3 region: CASRLDSFSTDTQYF. The CDR3 DNA reads as TGTGCCAGCAGATTAGACTCATTTAGCACAGATACGCAGTATTTT.

The chain couples TRBV27 to TRBJ1-1; the D is unclear. Trimming stripped 0 bases from V and 3 bases from J, with 11 bases between. This CDR3 has 15 amino acids. CDR1 and CDR2 from the germline V gene are MNHEY and SMNVEV (reference sequence). The CDR3: CASSLSTSLDTEAFF. Here the CDR3 DNA reads TGTGCCAGCAGTTTATCCACGAGCTTGGACACTGAAGCTTTCTTT.

This clone appeared a single time. The gene calls are TRBV7-8 and TRBJ1-2; TRBD1 matches at 8 bases. Trimming cost V 4 bases and J 3 bases; bases outside gene matches: 7. Per the germline V gene, CDR1 is SGHVS and CDR2 is FQNEAQ. The CDR3 covers 15 residues. The CDR3 sequence: CASSSAGGAYYGYTF. The CDR3 coding sequence is TGTGCCAGCAGCTCCGCAGGGGGCGCCTACTATGGCTACACCTTC.

The gene calls are TRBV6-2 or TRBV6-3 and TRBJ2-1; D gene unclear. Germline V gene lookup returns CDR1 MNHEY and CDR2 SVGEGT. The CDR3 spans 11 residues. Trimming left V 5 bases short and J 10 bases short, with 9 bases between. CDR3 in amino acids: CASSDTYEQFF. CDR3 bases: TGTGCCAGCAGTGACACATACGAGCAGTTCTTC.

The V gene is TRBV14, the J gene TRBJ1-3, with D uncertain. Trimming shortened V by 5 bases and J by 0 bases, and 11 bases separated the two germline ends. In germline, CDR1 is SGHDN, CDR2 FVKESK. The CDR3 is 15 residues long. The CDR3 protein is CASSNRAGSGNTIYF. CDR3 bases: TGTGCCAGCAGCAACCGGGCGGGCTCTGGAAACACCATATATTTT. Based on the CDR3 plus reference TRBV14 and TRBJ1-3, the full variable domain is EAGVTQFPSHSVIEKGQTVTLRCDPISGHDNLYWYRRVMGKEIKFLLHFVKESKQDESGMPNNRFLAERTGGTYSTLKVQPAELEDSGVYFCASSNRAGSGNTIYFGEGSWLTVV.

The gene calls are TRBV7-6 and TRBJ2-1, with 9 nucleotides matching TRBD2. The germline gives CDR1 SGHVS, CDR2 FNYEAQ. This CDR3 spans 16 amino acids. V was pared by 5 bases and J by 7 bases, with 12 bases of the junction left unmatched. The CDR3 spells CASSPQGGRVYNEQFF. The CDR3 DNA is TGTGCCAGCAGCCCACAGGGCGGGAGGGTATATAATGAGCAGTTCTTC.

This sequence joins TRBV28 and TRBJ1-4; D remains ambiguous. Trimming removed 1 base from V and 5 bases from J, with 11 bases in between. The CDR3 consists of 15 residues. Germline assignment: CDR1 MDHEN and CDR2 SYDVKM. In DNA form, the CDR3 reads TGTGCCAGCAGTTTATTTAAACGGATAAATGAAAAACTGTTTTTT. Protein product: CASSLFKRINEKLFF.

The V and J genes are TRBV12-3 or TRBV12-4 and TRBJ1-2, with TRBD1 as a possible D gene (5 bases). This CDR3 spans 13 amino acids. V gave up 3 bases and J gave up 8 bases, with 13 bases separating them. CDR3 loop: CASSFRDLSGYTF. In DNA, the CDR3 is TGTGCCAGCAGTTTTCGGGACCTTTCAGGCTACACCTTC.

J is TRBJ2-1 and V is TRBV2, with D perhaps matching TRBD1 (6 bases). The V and J ends lost 6 bases and 9 bases respectively, with 18 bases between them. There are 14 residues in the CDR3. The germline V gene has CDR1 SNHLY and CDR2 FYNNEI. The CDR3 is CASRSIRGGGEQFF. The CDR3 nucleotides are TGTGCCAGCAGATCCATCAGGGGTGGCGGTGAGCAGTTCTTC. The whole variable domain, filled in from reference TRBV2 and TRBJ2-1, reads EPEVTQTPSHQVTQMGQEVILRCVPISNHLYFYWYRQILGQKVEFLVSFYNNEISEKSEIFDDQFSVERPDGSNFTLKIRSTKLEDSAMYFCASRSIRGGGEQFFGPGTRLTVL.